These 11 T cell receptor beta chains were sequenced from one sample in a study of regulatory T cells in long-lasting Graves disease. Through Arm-PCR of CDR3 regions and iRepertoire HTBI primers, TCR beta libraries were built. TCRdb reprocessed the multiplex PCR reads with MiXCR, giving one entry per CDR3 protein. The profile shows roughly 430,000 distinct CDR3 sequences, less than 20% of them singletons. Time point in this sample: newly diagnosed GD, antithyroid drugs for less than 3 months. PBMC-extracted RNA yielded the TCR library. The same data also contributed to another study, on T cells in Graves' hyperthyroidism and ophthalmopathy.

The sample in question was peripheral blood mononuclear cells (PBMCs), obtained at new diagnosis, from a patient treated with antithyroid drugs. The receptors stem from a woman in her 30s with Graves disease.

This clonotype occurred once. This chain uses TRBV20-1 with TRBJ2-1, with 8 bases aligning to TRBD2. Germline lookup yields CDR1 DFQATT and CDR2 SNEGSKA (reference sequence). CDR3 length: 19 residues. Losses at the gene ends were 1 base for V and 8 bases for J; bases not matched to a gene: 22. The CDR3 loop is CSARVRFGGGREALDEQFF. The CDR3 DNA reads as TGCAGTGCTAGAGTGAGATTCGGTGGGGGGCGGGAGGCGTTGGATGAGCAGTTCTTC.

This clonotype occurred once. The chain carries TRBV7-9 and TRBJ1-1; maybe TRBD1 (5 bases). Germline V gene lookup returns CDR1 SEHNR and CDR2 FQNEAQ (reference sequence). With 6 bases removed from V and 3 bases from J, the gap between germline ends came to 14 bases. The CDR3 has 14 amino acids. The CDR3: CASSLMRGYTEAFF. Here the CDR3 DNA reads TGTGCCAGCAGTCTAATGAGGGGTTACACTGAAGCTTTCTTT.

This sequence joins TRBV18 and TRBJ2-3; D might be TRBD1 (6 bases). The J call is in doubt because the DNA end fits TRBJ2-5 better. The germline gives CDR1 KGHSH, CDR2 LQKENI. The CDR3 contains 14 residues. The CDR3 protein is CASSPRGRGETQYF. For the CDR3, the DNA is TGTGCCAGCTCCCCCCGGGGCAGGGGTGAGACCCAGTACTTC.

The V and J genes are TRBV7-9 and TRBJ2-6; 9 positions agree with TRBD2. Per germline, CDR1 SEHNR and CDR2 FQNEAQ (reference sequence). CDR3 size: 17 residues. Trimming cost V 4 bases and J 2 bases; bases outside gene matches: 6. The CDR3 here is CASSSTAGGTGANVLTF. The CDR3 nucleotides are TGTGCCAGCAGCTCTACGGCGGGAGGGACTGGGGCCAACGTCCTGACTTTC.

The sample holds many counts of this clonotype. The CDR3 spells CASSIRLVNYEQYF. The CDR3 nucleotides read TGTGCCAGCAGCATAAGACTAGTAAACTACGAGCAGTACTTC. The V gene is TRBV7-2, the J gene TRBJ2-7, with D perhaps TRBD2 (6 bases). Between the trimmed V and J ends, which lost 5 bases and 3 bases, there was a span of 14 bases. Per germline, CDR1 SGHTA and CDR2 FQGNSA. CDR3 size: 14 residues.

The chain couples TRBV20-1 to TRBJ2-1; 9 bases map to TRBD1. CDR1 and CDR2 (germline): DFQATT, SNEGSKA (reference sequence). The CDR3 is 14 amino acids. CDR3 region: CSVVVGQGANEQFF. In nucleotides, the CDR3 is TGCAGCGTTGTGGTGGGACAGGGAGCCAATGAGCAGTTCTTC.

CDR3 sequence (DNA): TGCAGCGCCGAGGGTAGCGGTAACAATGAGCAGTTCTTC. Translation: CSAEGSGNNEQFF. The V call is TRBV29-1, the J call TRBJ2-5; the D gene is possibly TRBD2 (6 bases). With the DNA end fitting TRBJ2-1 better, the J assignment may be wrong. The CDR3 length is 13 residues. Per germline, CDR1 SQVTM and CDR2 ANQGSEA.

This clonotype was recorded many times. The V call is TRBV29-1, the J call TRBJ2-1; 10 nucleotides line up with TRBD2. The J segment lost 5 bases and the V segment lost 5 bases, leaving 3 bases of the junction unmatched. The CDR3 extends over 13 amino acids. The germline V gene has CDR1 SQVTM and CDR2 ANQGSEA. As DNA, the CDR3 is TGCAGCGTTCACAGCGGGAGGGACAATGAGCAGTTCTTC. Its protein product is CSVHSGRDNEQFF.

This clonotype was seen at least ten times. This chain connects TRBV28 to TRBJ2-1, with 9 bases lining up with TRBD2. This CDR3 comprises 15 residues. V trimming: 9 bases; J trimming: 8 bases; junction bases outside the gene matches: 14. CDR1 and CDR2 from the germline V gene are MDHEN and SYDVKM. As DNA, the CDR3 is TGTGCCAGTGCCGGGACTAGCACGCAGCGCGATGAGCAGTTCTTC. Protein: CASAGTSTQRDEQFF.

J is TRBJ2-2 and V is TRBV12-3 or TRBV12-4; TRBD1 matches at 9 bases. CDR3 size: 17 residues. V was pared by 6 bases and J by 1 base, with 9 bases of the junction left unmatched. In DNA, the CDR3 is TGTGCCAGCAGAACTTCCCCGGGACAGGGGAACACCGGGGAGCTGTTTTTT. Translated, it gives CASRTSPGQGNTGELFF.

Remarks on this clonotype: This sequence may be a read error, since a much larger clone differs from it by one base. The conserved closing phenylalanine or tryptophan is absent in this CDR3, likely reflecting a read error. This chain links TRBV11-2 with TRBJ2-1; 8 bases map to TRBD1. The CDR3 covers 14 residues. The germline V gene has CDR1 SGHAT and CDR2 FQNNGV. The V gene end was trimmed by 8 bases and the J gene end by 2 bases; junction bases not matched to a gene: 5. CDR3 protein: CASWTGTPYNEQFL. Here the CDR3 DNA reads TGTGCCAGCTGGACAGGGACCCCCTACAATGAGCAGTTCCTC.